This TCR beta chain came from a study of T cells in Graves' hyperthyroidism and ophthalmopathy. This clonotype was observed at least ten times. PBMCs were collected from an approximately 10 ml volume of fresh peripheral blood. Template material for amplifying TCR beta CDR3 regions consisted of RNA transcripts. The study used the HTBI primer set for a first-round RT-PCR of the TCR CDR3. TCRdb analysed the multiplex PCR reads with MiXCR anew, one entry per CDR3 protein. The sample includes over 350,000 distinct CDR3 sequences, less than 20% of them seen just once. Germline V CDR1 and CDR2: LNHNV, YYDKDF (reference sequence). The CDR3 runs 14 residues. The V segment lost 2 bases and the J segment 6 bases; nucleotides outside the gene matches: 6.

This chain uses TRBV15 with TRBJ2-7; 8 positions agree with TRBD1. This clonotype was sampled from a young man with Graves' ophthalmopathy. The sample was blood. The CDR3 coding sequence is TGTGCCACCAGCAGACTGGACAGGGCCGCCGAGCAGTACTTC. Translating gives CATSRLDRAAEQYF.